This T cell receptor beta chain emerged from a study of blood T cell repertoires in COVID-19. Libraries were prepared by immunoSEQ multiplex PCR; TCRdb keeps only in-frame clonotypes and omits some of them. The sample lists tens of thousands of clones, 70% to 85% seen once, with over 10% in the top ten. The CDR3 totals 15 residues. Looked up from germline, CDR1 is SNHLY and CDR2 is FYNNEI. With 4 bases removed from V and 6 bases from J, the gap between germline ends came to 18 bases. This receptor was obtained from an older man with acute or convalescent COVID-19. Sequenced sample: peripheral blood. The rearrangement links TRBV2 to TRBJ1-2; perhaps TRBD1 as D (6 bases). The CDR3: CASSGASRGADGYTF. CDR3 sequence (DNA): TGTGCCAGCAGTGGGGCGTCCAGGGGCGCAGATGGCTACACCTTC.